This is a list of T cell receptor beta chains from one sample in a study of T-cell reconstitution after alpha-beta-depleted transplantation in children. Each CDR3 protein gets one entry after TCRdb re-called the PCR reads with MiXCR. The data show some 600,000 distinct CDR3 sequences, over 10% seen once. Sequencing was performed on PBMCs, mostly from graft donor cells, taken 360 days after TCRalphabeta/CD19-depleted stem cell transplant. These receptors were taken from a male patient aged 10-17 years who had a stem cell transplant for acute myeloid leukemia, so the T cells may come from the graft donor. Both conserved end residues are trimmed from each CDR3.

CDR3 protein: AISDGTPSYNEQF; J gene: TRBJ2-1; V gene: TRBV10-3
CDR3 protein: SAPGQGQPQH; J gene: TRBJ1-5; V gene: TRBV20-1
CDR3 protein: AWSPTGNTEAF; J gene: TRBJ1-1; V gene: TRBV30
CDR3 protein: ASSQSRGFSEKLF; J gene: TRBJ1-4; V gene: TRBV7-8
CDR3 protein: ASSITRLASEQF; J gene: TRBJ2-1; V gene: TRBV18
CDR3 protein: ASQGGHFHEQY; J gene: TRBJ2-7; V gene: TRBV21-1
CDR3 protein: SARRQTQETQY; J gene: TRBJ2-5; V gene: TRBV20-1
CDR3 protein: ASSALGVHRDEQF; J gene: TRBJ2-1; V gene: TRBV2
CDR3 protein: SVPGPPGAAGANVLT; J gene: TRBJ2-6; V gene: TRBV29-1
CDR3 protein: ASSSPVTGTDSGNTIY; J gene: TRBJ1-3; V gene: TRBV28
CDR3 protein: SASIAGHTGELF; J gene: TRBJ2-2; V gene: TRBV20-1
CDR3 protein: ASSPVFGQGYEQY; J gene: TRBJ2-7; V gene: TRBV4-2
CDR3 protein: ASSQDLGRGHEKLF; J gene: TRBJ1-4; V gene: TRBV14
CDR3 protein: ASSSSGRAAGTDTQY; J gene: TRBJ2-3; V gene: TRBV7-2
CDR3 protein: AIRSGTSASKGYNEQF; J gene: TRBJ2-1; V gene: TRBV3-1
CDR3 protein: ASSFTRGSEQY; J gene: TRBJ2-7; V gene: TRBV5-6
CDR3 protein: ATSKLGGGSYNEQF; J gene: TRBJ2-1; V gene: TRBV15